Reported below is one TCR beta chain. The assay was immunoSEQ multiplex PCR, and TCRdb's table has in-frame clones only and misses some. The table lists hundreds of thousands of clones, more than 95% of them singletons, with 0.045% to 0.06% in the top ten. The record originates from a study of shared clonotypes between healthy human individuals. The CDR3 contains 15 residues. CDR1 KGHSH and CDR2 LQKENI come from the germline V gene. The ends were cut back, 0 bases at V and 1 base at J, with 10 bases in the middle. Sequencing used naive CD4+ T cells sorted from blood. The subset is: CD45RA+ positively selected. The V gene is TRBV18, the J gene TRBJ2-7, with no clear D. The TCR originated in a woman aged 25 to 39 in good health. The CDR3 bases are TGTGCCAGCTCACCACCGGGGTTCGAGTCCTACGAGCAGTACTTC. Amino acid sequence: CASSPPGFESYEQYF.